Sequencing of this T cell receptor (beta chain) was carried out in a study of T-cell memory formation after mild COVID-19. In the study overall: TCR clusters were mostly confined to one donor each.

Findings and caveats of the study: A second wave of clones peaked on day 37, and their SARS-CoV-2 specificity went unconfirmed.

About this clonotype: What it recognizes is unknown.

Germline V gene data show CDR1 as MNHEY and CDR2 as SVGAGI. The V end lost 6 bases, the J end lost 4 bases, and 12 bases lay between the germline ends. This CDR3 comprises 13 residues. 5'RACE primed at constant segments yielded TCR alpha and TCR beta cDNA libraries bearing sample barcodes and UMIs. From the 5' RACE reads, TCRdb called clonotypes with MiXCR, one entry per CDR3 protein. The data hold 450,000 or so distinct CDR3 sequences, with approximately 20% observed a single time. Sequenced material: PBMCs or a T cell subset sorted from them (not recorded which). The TCR sequence derives from an adult woman who had mild COVID-19 (a few samples of this study predate the infection). Cell type and time point are not known. The V call is TRBV6-5, the J call TRBJ2-5; D is perhaps TRBD2 (6 bases). CDR3 residues: CASSGLLGETQYF. The CDR3 DNA reads TGTGCCAGCAGCGGACTACTGGGAGAGACCCAGTACTTC.